Listed below are T cell receptor beta chains from one sample, sequenced in a study of cytomegalovirus exposure and HLA in healthy donors. The protocol was immunoSEQ multiplex PCR, while the TCRdb copy is restricted to in-frame clones and leaves out a portion. The table lists about 120,000 clones, approximately 80% of them singletons. Source material: PBMCs. The receptors stem from a woman aged 40 to 55 in good health and CMV-seronegative. Each CDR3 is given with its conserved first and last residue. Each record gives: J gene, V gene, clone size, D gene, CDR3 protein, CDR3 DNA. A D gene is named only where the DNA matches it firmly. Rows give clone size only sometimes, using once, few, many, or a class for an expanded clone.

j_call: TRBJ2-1; v_call: TRBV9; clone_size: once; d_call: NA; cdr3_aa: CASSVETDSEQFF; cdr3_nt: TGTGCCAGCAGCGTAGAAACGGATAGCGAGCAGTTCTTC
j_call: TRBJ1-2; v_call: TRBV7-6; clone_size: NA; d_call: NA; cdr3_aa: CASSLQTGYGYTF; cdr3_nt: TGTGCCAGCAGCTTACAGACAGGCTATGGCTACACCTTC
j_call: TRBJ2-5; v_call: TRBV5-1; clone_size: NA; d_call: TRBD2; cdr3_aa: CASSSGLAGGLYF; cdr3_nt: TGCGCCAGCAGCTCAGGACTAGCGGGGGGCCTGTACTTC
j_call: TRBJ1-4; v_call: TRBV28; clone_size: once; d_call: NA; cdr3_aa: CASRRGGQSNEKLFF; cdr3_nt: TGTGCCAGCAGGCGGGGGGGGCAGAGTAATGAAAAACTGTTTTTT
j_call: TRBJ1-1; v_call: TRBV2; clone_size: few; d_call: NA; cdr3_aa: CASSAQVNTEAFF; cdr3_nt: TGTGCCAGCAGTGCCCAGGTGAACACTGAAGCTTTCTTT
j_call: TRBJ1-1; v_call: TRBV7-2; clone_size: NA; d_call: NA; cdr3_aa: CASSYRQGTEAFF; cdr3_nt: TGTGCCAGCAGCTACCGCCAGGGCACTGAAGCTTTCTTT
j_call: TRBJ2-1; v_call: TRBV18; clone_size: once; d_call: TRBD1; cdr3_aa: CASSPPRTGVINEQFF; cdr3_nt: TGTGCCAGCTCACCACCGAGGACAGGGGTTATCAATGAGCAGTTCTTC
j_call: TRBJ2-2; v_call: TRBV9; clone_size: NA; d_call: TRBD2; cdr3_aa: CASSVAASGGAGTGELFF; cdr3_nt: TGTGCCAGCAGCGTAGCGGCTAGCGGGGGGGCAGGCACCGGGGAGCTGTTTTTT
j_call: TRBJ2-7; v_call: TRBV2; clone_size: NA; d_call: TRBD1; cdr3_aa: CASSVNPGGTGDLEQYF; cdr3_nt: TGTGCCAGCAGTGTCAACCCCGGGGGGACAGGGGATCTCGAGCAGTACTTC
j_call: TRBJ1-2; v_call: TRBV27; clone_size: NA; d_call: TRBD1; cdr3_aa: CASSLSGGQGQGYTF; cdr3_nt: TGTGCCAGCAGTTTATCTGGGGGACAGGGTCAAGGCTACACCTTC
j_call: TRBJ2-1; v_call: TRBV2; clone_size: NA; d_call: NA; cdr3_aa: CASTLDGGAFNEQFF; cdr3_nt: TGTGCCAGCACCCTAGATGGGGGGGCCTTCAATGAGCAGTTCTTC
j_call: TRBJ2-2; v_call: TRBV5-1; clone_size: once; d_call: TRBD1; cdr3_aa: CASSPYRGPTGELFF; cdr3_nt: TGCGCCAGCAGCCCCTACAGGGGGCCTACCGGGGAGCTGTTTTTT
j_call: TRBJ1-3; v_call: TRBV10-1; clone_size: NA; d_call: NA; cdr3_aa: CASSDNSGNTIYF; cdr3_nt: TGCGCCAGCAGTGACAACTCTGGAAACACCATATATTTT
j_call: TRBJ2-7; v_call: TRBV6-5; clone_size: few; d_call: NA; cdr3_aa: CASSGRGEQYF; cdr3_nt: TGTGCCAGCAGTGGGCGGGGCGAGCAGTACTTC
j_call: TRBJ1-4; v_call: TRBV18; clone_size: NA; d_call: TRBD1; cdr3_aa: CASSPQGATNEKLFF; cdr3_nt: TGTGCCAGCTCCCCTCAGGGGGCAACTAATGAAAAACTGTTTTTT
j_call: TRBJ2-3; v_call: TRBV15; clone_size: NA; d_call: NA; cdr3_aa: CATSRDRLGSTDTQYF; cdr3_nt: TGTGCCACCAGCAGAGATCGACTAGGGAGCACAGATACGCAGTATTTT
j_call: TRBJ2-7; v_call: TRBV5-1; clone_size: once; d_call: TRBD2; cdr3_aa: CASSLWRGYSYEQYF; cdr3_nt: TGCGCCAGCAGCTTGTGGCGGGGGTACTCCTACGAGCAGTACTTC
j_call: TRBJ2-3; v_call: TRBV5-1; clone_size: NA; d_call: TRBD1; cdr3_aa: CASSLPGQGADTQYF; cdr3_nt: TGCGCCAGCAGCTTGCCGGGACAGGGAGCAGATACGCAGTATTTT
j_call: TRBJ1-5; v_call: TRBV18; clone_size: few; d_call: TRBD1; cdr3_aa: CASSPKGQGANQPQHF; cdr3_nt: TGTGCCAGCTCACCAAAGGGACAGGGGGCAAATCAGCCCCAGCATTTT
j_call: TRBJ1-1; v_call: TRBV6-5; clone_size: NA; d_call: NA; cdr3_aa: CASSYQHSNTEAFF; cdr3_nt: TGTGCCAGCAGTTACCAACATTCGAACACTGAAGCTTTCTTT
j_call: TRBJ1-2; v_call: TRBV5-4; clone_size: NA; d_call: NA; cdr3_aa: CASSNPQTSYGYTF; cdr3_nt: TGTGCCAGCAGCAACCCACAGACCTCCTATGGCTACACCTTC
j_call: TRBJ1-2; v_call: TRBV19; clone_size: NA; d_call: TRBD1; cdr3_aa: CASSISAGGGYGYTF; cdr3_nt: TGTGCCAGTAGTATATCAGCAGGGGGAGGCTATGGCTACACCTTC
j_call: TRBJ2-2; v_call: TRBV6-5; clone_size: few; d_call: NA; cdr3_aa: CASSYIRGLAGELFF; cdr3_nt: TGTGCCAGCAGTTATATCAGGGGCCTAGCCGGGGAGCTGTTTTTT
j_call: TRBJ2-2; v_call: TRBV4-2; clone_size: NA; d_call: TRBD2; cdr3_aa: CASSPWTSGRGGTGELFF; cdr3_nt: TGTGCCAGCAGCCCGTGGACTAGCGGGAGGGGGGGGACCGGGGAGCTGTTTTTT
j_call: TRBJ2-1; v_call: TRBV9; clone_size: NA; d_call: NA; cdr3_aa: CASSVVGGSSYNEQFF; cdr3_nt: TGTGCCAGCAGCGTAGTAGGAGGATCCTCCTACAATGAGCAGTTCTTC
j_call: TRBJ1-2; v_call: TRBV27; clone_size: NA; d_call: NA; cdr3_aa: CASTSGGGGYGYTF; cdr3_nt: TGTGCCAGCACCTCTGGAGGTGGCGGCTATGGCTACACCTTC
j_call: TRBJ2-2; v_call: TRBV9; clone_size: once; d_call: NA; cdr3_aa: CASSVVAVDSGGGNTGELFF; cdr3_nt: TGTGCCAGCAGCGTAGTAGCGGTCGATTCCGGCGGAGGGAACACCGGGGAGCTGTTTTTT
j_call: TRBJ1-6; v_call: TRBV6-1; clone_size: NA; d_call: NA; cdr3_aa: CASSEPGLNSPLHF; cdr3_nt: TGTGCCAGCAGTGAACCAGGGCTCAATTCACCCCTCCACTTT
j_call: TRBJ2-5; v_call: TRBV5-1; clone_size: NA; d_call: NA; cdr3_aa: CASSLAGSVQETQYF; cdr3_nt: TGCGCCAGCAGCTTGGCCGGGTCGGTACAAGAGACCCAGTACTTC
j_call: TRBJ2-2; v_call: TRBV6-1; clone_size: few; d_call: TRBD2; cdr3_aa: CASPDGGGHTGELFF; cdr3_nt: TGTGCCAGCCCGGATGGGGGGGGTCACACCGGGGAGCTGTTTTTT
j_call: TRBJ1-3; v_call: TRBV7-9; clone_size: NA; d_call: TRBD1; cdr3_aa: CASSPTDRDRGLYGNTIYF; cdr3_nt: TGTGCCAGCAGCCCGACCGATAGGGACAGGGGATTATACGGAAACACCATATATTTT
j_call: TRBJ1-2; v_call: TRBV30; clone_size: NA; d_call: NA; cdr3_aa: CAWSPGDYGYTF; cdr3_nt: TGTGCCTGGAGTCCCGGAGACTATGGCTACACCTTC
j_call: TRBJ2-2; v_call: TRBV27; clone_size: NA; d_call: NA; cdr3_aa: CASSRAGLNGELFF; cdr3_nt: TGTGCCAGCAGTCGGGCGGGTTTAAACGGGGAGCTGTTTTTT
j_call: TRBJ1-2; v_call: TRBV6-5; clone_size: NA; d_call: NA; cdr3_aa: CASMGTLPNYGYTF; cdr3_nt: TGTGCCAGCATGGGGACTCTACCTAACTATGGCTACACCTTC
j_call: TRBJ2-1; v_call: TRBV7-2; clone_size: NA; d_call: NA; cdr3_aa: CASSVQGGAYNEQFF; cdr3_nt: TGTGCCAGCAGTGTACAGGGGGGGGCGTACAATGAGCAGTTCTTC
j_call: TRBJ1-5; v_call: TRBV6-5; clone_size: once; d_call: NA; cdr3_aa: CASSRTTLTQPQHF; cdr3_nt: TGTGCCAGCAGCCGGACTACCCTTACCCAGCCCCAGCATTTT
j_call: TRBJ1-3; v_call: TRBV5-6; clone_size: NA; d_call: NA; cdr3_aa: CASSLGLVGNTIYF; cdr3_nt: TGTGCCAGCAGCTTGGGGCTGGTCGGAAACACCATATATTTT
j_call: TRBJ1-1; v_call: TRBV21-1; clone_size: few; d_call: NA; cdr3_aa: CASSKGRDRTSTEAFF; cdr3_nt: TGTGCCAGCAGCAAAGGTAGGGACAGGACAAGCACTGAAGCTTTCTTT
j_call: TRBJ2-7; v_call: TRBV7-8; clone_size: NA; d_call: TRBD2; cdr3_aa: CASSLRLAGRKLYEQYF; cdr3_nt: TGTGCCAGCAGCTTAAGGCTAGCGGGTCGGAAGCTCTACGAGCAGTACTTC
j_call: TRBJ2-7; v_call: TRBV11-1; clone_size: once; d_call: TRBD1; cdr3_aa: CASRDSSYEQYF; cdr3_nt: TGTGCCAGCCGGGACAGCTCCTACGAGCAGTACTTC
j_call: TRBJ2-7; v_call: TRBV7-9; clone_size: NA; d_call: TRBD1; cdr3_aa: CASSSDRGFYEQYF; cdr3_nt: TGTGCCAGCAGCTCCGACAGGGGGTTCTACGAGCAGTACTTC
j_call: TRBJ2-7; v_call: TRBV19; clone_size: NA; d_call: NA; cdr3_aa: CASSARQGGSEQYF; cdr3_nt: TGTGCCAGTAGTGCTAGACAGGGAGGCTCCGAGCAGTACTTC
j_call: TRBJ2-7; v_call: TRBV9; clone_size: NA; d_call: NA; cdr3_aa: CASSVGIDYEQYF; cdr3_nt: TGTGCCAGCAGCGTAGGCATAGACTACGAGCAGTACTTC
j_call: TRBJ2-3; v_call: TRBV15; clone_size: NA; d_call: NA; cdr3_aa: CATSRASVGVSGSTDTQYF; cdr3_nt: TGTGCCACCAGCAGAGCTTCCGTCGGGGTTAGCGGATCCACAGATACGCAGTATTTT
j_call: TRBJ1-5; v_call: TRBV27; clone_size: NA; d_call: TRBD1; cdr3_aa: CASSSIDRGLDQPQHF; cdr3_nt: TGTGCCAGCAGTTCCATTGACAGGGGGCTGGATCAGCCCCAGCATTTT
j_call: TRBJ1-4; v_call: TRBV6-1; clone_size: NA; d_call: NA; cdr3_aa: CASSETGDEKLFF; cdr3_nt: TGTGCCAGCAGTGAAACAGGAGATGAAAAACTGTTTTTT
j_call: TRBJ1-4; v_call: TRBV18; clone_size: NA; d_call: NA; cdr3_aa: CASSLKGGNEKLFF; cdr3_nt: TGTGCCAGCTCACTAAAAGGGGGTAATGAAAAACTGTTTTTT
j_call: TRBJ2-7; v_call: TRBV6-1; clone_size: NA; d_call: NA; cdr3_aa: CASSVNEQYF; cdr3_nt: TGTGCCAGCAGTGTTAACGAGCAGTACTTC
j_call: TRBJ2-7; v_call: TRBV5-4; clone_size: NA; d_call: TRBD2; cdr3_aa: CASSLLGTRPSEQYF; cdr3_nt: TGTGCCAGCAGCTTGTTAGGGACTAGACCGAGCGAGCAGTACTTC
j_call: TRBJ2-1; v_call: TRBV5-1; clone_size: once; d_call: NA; cdr3_aa: CASSFGGTTYNEQFF; cdr3_nt: TGCGCCAGCAGCTTTGGGGGCACCACCTACAATGAGCAGTTCTTC
j_call: TRBJ2-1; v_call: TRBV19; clone_size: NA; d_call: TRBD2; cdr3_aa: CASSLAGVSNEQFF; cdr3_nt: TGTGCCAGTAGCCTAGCGGGCGTCTCCAATGAGCAGTTCTTC
j_call: TRBJ2-7; v_call: TRBV6-1; clone_size: NA; d_call: TRBD1; cdr3_aa: CASRGQGRNEQYF; cdr3_nt: TGTGCCAGCCGAGGACAGGGAAGGAACGAGCAGTACTTC
j_call: TRBJ1-1; v_call: TRBV10-3; clone_size: NA; d_call: NA; cdr3_aa: CAISEIGGLKAFF; cdr3_nt: TGTGCCATCAGTGAAATCGGGGGTTTGAAAGCTTTCTTT
j_call: TRBJ2-4; v_call: TRBV9; clone_size: once; d_call: TRBD2; cdr3_aa: CASSETSGVNIQYF; cdr3_nt: TGTGCCAGCAGCGAGACTAGCGGGGTGAACATTCAGTACTTC
j_call: TRBJ2-3; v_call: TRBV28; clone_size: NA; d_call: NA; cdr3_aa: CASSLPRDTTTDTQYF; cdr3_nt: TGTGCCAGCAGTTTACCTCGGGACACGACCACAGATACGCAGTATTTT
j_call: TRBJ1-1; v_call: TRBV19; clone_size: NA; d_call: NA; cdr3_aa: CASTKVGRATVAFF; cdr3_nt: TGTGCCAGTACCAAAGTCGGGAGAGCCACGGTAGCTTTCTTT
j_call: TRBJ2-1; v_call: TRBV9; clone_size: few; d_call: TRBD1; cdr3_aa: CASSGTGGEQFF; cdr3_nt: TGTGCCAGCAGCGGGACAGGGGGTGAGCAGTTCTTC
j_call: TRBJ2-7; v_call: TRBV2; clone_size: NA; d_call: NA; cdr3_aa: CASSQGGLDYEQYF; cdr3_nt: TGTGCCAGCAGTCAGGGGGGACTAGACTACGAGCAGTACTTC
j_call: TRBJ2-1; v_call: TRBV4-3; clone_size: medium-sized; d_call: TRBD1; cdr3_aa: CASSQAPGQGITNEQFF; cdr3_nt: TGCGCCAGCAGCCAAGCGCCGGGACAGGGTATAACGAATGAGCAGTTCTTC